These T cell receptor beta chains were read from a single sample in a study of cytomegalovirus exposure and HLA in healthy donors. Using immunoSEQ multiplex PCR, the repertoire was profiled, and TCRdb retains in-frame clones only, with some absent. The profile shows around 200,000 clones, approximately 81% of them singletons. The sample taken for sequencing was PBMCs. Receptor source: a woman aged 50 to 60 in good health and CMV-seronegative. The CDR3 runs from the conserved cysteine through the conserved F or W. The D gene is left open where the match is weak. A row's size may be missing; if present it is once, few, many or a size class.

j_call v_call clone_size d_call cdr3_aa cdr3_nt
TRBJ2-5 TRBV11-2 - TRBD2 CASSNGLAGSETQYF TGTGCCAGCAGCAACGGACTAGCAGGGTCGGAGACCCAGTACTTC
TRBJ2-1 TRBV5-6 - TRBD2 CASSFRTSGGESSYNEQFF TGTGCCAGCAGCTTCCGAACTAGCGGGGGGGAGAGCTCCTACAATGAGCAGTTCTTC
TRBJ2-4 TRBV27 - TRBD2 CASSEGSGASGRPSYF TGTGCCAGCAGTGAGGGTTCCGGTGCTAGCGGGAGGCCGTCGTACTTC
TRBJ2-3 TRBV6-1 - - CASSEWRQADTQYF TGTGCCAGCAGTGAGTGGCGCCAGGCAGATACGCAGTATTTT
TRBJ2-7 TRBV29-1 - - CSVEDGPRGGGEQYF TGCAGCGTTGAAGATGGCCCCCGGGGAGGGGGCGAGCAGTACTTC
TRBJ1-2 TRBV7-8 once - CASSLTRGHGYTF TGTGCCAGCAGCTTAACCCGGGGTCATGGCTACACCTTC
TRBJ2-1 TRBV7-8 - - CASSLGLSSYNEQFF TGTGCCAGCAGCCTTGGACTTAGCTCCTACAATGAGCAGTTCTTC
TRBJ1-5 TRBV11-2 once - CASSLVHGGFLSNQPQHF TGTGCCAGCAGCTTAGTCCACGGGGGGTTCCTTAGCAATCAGCCCCAGCATTTT
TRBJ2-1 TRBV19 - - CASSLQQRSSYNEQFF TGTGCCAGTAGTCTCCAGCAGAGGAGCTCCTACAATGAGCAGTTCTTC
TRBJ2-7 TRBV18 - - CASSPPESGAYEQYF TGTGCCAGCTCACCACCGGAATCCGGAGCCTACGAGCAGTACTTC
TRBJ1-6 TRBV27 - - CASTSRERGGHNSPLHF TGTGCCAGCACGTCCAGGGAACGAGGCGGCCATAATTCACCCCTCCACTTT
TRBJ2-1 TRBV10-2 - TRBD2 CASKGLAGVAVEQFF TGCGCCAGCAAGGGACTAGCGGGAGTAGCGGTTGAGCAGTTCTTC
TRBJ1-2 TRBV9 - TRBD1 CASSVGLEGAGYTF TGTGCCAGCAGCGTTGGGCTGGAGGGGGCTGGCTACACCTTC
TRBJ2-7 TRBV7-9 - - CSSSPSGRVYEQYF TGTTCCAGCAGCCCCTCGGGAAGGGTGTACGAGCAGTACTTC
TRBJ2-7 TRBV19 few - CASSTRIRGDEQYF TGTGCCAGTAGCACCCGAATCAGGGGCGACGAGCAGTACTTC
TRBJ1-1 TRBV7-2 - TRBD1 CASSATTGGNTEAFF TGTGCCAGCAGCGCGACCACAGGGGGCAACACTGAAGCTTTCTTT
TRBJ1-2 TRBV4-3 - - CASSQEGHPIYGYTF TGCGCCAGCAGCCAAGAGGGACACCCTATCTATGGCTACACCTTC
TRBJ2-1 TRBV18 - - CASSQGGEQFF TGTGCCAGCTCCCAGGGGGGTGAGCAGTTCTTC
TRBJ1-4 TRBV30 few - CVIRDGGEKLFF TGTGTCATCCGGGACGGGGGGGAAAAACTGTTTTTT
TRBJ2-7 TRBV28 - - CASSLRSMASYEQYF TGTGCCAGCAGTTTGAGGTCAATGGCATCCTACGAGCAGTACTTC